This T cell receptor (beta chain) is from a study of blood T cell repertoires in COVID-19. Study background: Both acute and convalescent COVID-19 samples were obtained from the United States, Italy and Spain.

Source study methods: Using reference gene primer amplification, nucleated cell counts were estimated. Profiled with immunoSEQ multiplex PCR; TCRdb holds only in-frame clones, not every one. V and J calls and clone size follow that table, whereas D and trimming were derived from the DNA. The data contain 40,000 to 45,000 clones, roughly 92% of them singletons. This CDR3 is built from 14 residues. Germline V gene data show CDR1 as MNHEY and CDR2 as SMNVEV (reference sequence). Trimming took 6 bases from V and 2 from J, leaving 13 bases between them. The source material was peripheral blood. This chain links TRBV27 with TRBJ2-5; D gene unclear. The sequence was obtained from a man between 50 and 59 years old with active COVID-19. This CDR3 reads CASSHRSPQETQYF. CDR3 sequence (DNA): TGTGCCAGCAGCCATCGAAGCCCGCAAGAGACCCAGTACTTC.